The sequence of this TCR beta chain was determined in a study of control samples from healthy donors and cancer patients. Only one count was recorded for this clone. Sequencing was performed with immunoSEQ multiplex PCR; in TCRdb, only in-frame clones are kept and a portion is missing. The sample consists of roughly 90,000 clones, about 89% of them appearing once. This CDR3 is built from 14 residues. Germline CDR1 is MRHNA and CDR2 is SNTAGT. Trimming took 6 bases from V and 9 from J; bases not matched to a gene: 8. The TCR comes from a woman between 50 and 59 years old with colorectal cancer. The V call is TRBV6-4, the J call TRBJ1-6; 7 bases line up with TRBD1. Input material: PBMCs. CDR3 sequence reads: CASRSGQAGSPLHF. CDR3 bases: TGTGCCAGCAGGAGCGGACAGGCGGGTTCACCCCTCCACTTT.